This T cell receptor beta chain was found in a study of T cell changes during pregnancy in multiple sclerosis. J lost 4 bases, V lost 5 bases, and 12 bases had no gene match. The CDR3 contains 16 residues. From germline, CDR1 is SGHDN and CDR2 FVKESK. Clones were read by immunoSEQ multiplex PCR, and TCRdb kept only the in-frame ones, dropping some. The data contain 50,000 to 65,000 clones, 89% of them seen just once; the ten biggest clones take up roughly 1.8%. The sample was peripheral blood, taken after pregnancy. The chain uses TRBV14 and TRBJ2-7, with TRBD1 identical over 9 bases. This clonotype was sampled from a female donor with multiple sclerosis, enrolled in a pregnancy study. In nucleotides, the CDR3 is TGTGCCAGCAGCAAGCTAGGAGGGGGACAGGGTTACGAGCAGTACTTC. It is translated as CASSKLGGGQGYEQYF.